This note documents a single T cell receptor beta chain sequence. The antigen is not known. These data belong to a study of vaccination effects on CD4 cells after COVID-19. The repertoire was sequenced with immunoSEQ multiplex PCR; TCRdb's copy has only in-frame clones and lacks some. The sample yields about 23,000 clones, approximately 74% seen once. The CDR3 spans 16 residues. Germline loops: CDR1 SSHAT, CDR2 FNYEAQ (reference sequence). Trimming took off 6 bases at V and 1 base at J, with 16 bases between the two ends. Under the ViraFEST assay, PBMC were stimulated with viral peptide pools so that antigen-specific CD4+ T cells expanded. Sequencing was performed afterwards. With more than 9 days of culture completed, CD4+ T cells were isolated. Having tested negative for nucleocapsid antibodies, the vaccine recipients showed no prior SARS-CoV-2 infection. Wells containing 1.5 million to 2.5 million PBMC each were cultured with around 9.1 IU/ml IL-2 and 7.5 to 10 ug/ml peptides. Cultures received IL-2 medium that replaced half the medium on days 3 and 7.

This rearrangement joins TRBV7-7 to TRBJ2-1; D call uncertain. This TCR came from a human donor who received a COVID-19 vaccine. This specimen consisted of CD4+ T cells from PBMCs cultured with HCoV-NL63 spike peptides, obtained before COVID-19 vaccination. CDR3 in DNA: TGTGCCAGCAGTTCCGGACGGACCATTTCCTACAATGAGCAGTTCTTC. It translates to CASSSGRTISYNEQFF.